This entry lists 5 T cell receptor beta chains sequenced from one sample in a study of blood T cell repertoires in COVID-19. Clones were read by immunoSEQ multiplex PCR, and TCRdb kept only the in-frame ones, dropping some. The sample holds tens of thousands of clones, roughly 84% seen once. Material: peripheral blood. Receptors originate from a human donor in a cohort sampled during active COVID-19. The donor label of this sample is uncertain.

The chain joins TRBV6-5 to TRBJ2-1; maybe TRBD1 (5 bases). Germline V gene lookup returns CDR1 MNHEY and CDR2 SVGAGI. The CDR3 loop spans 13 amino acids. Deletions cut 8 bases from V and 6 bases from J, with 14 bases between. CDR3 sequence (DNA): TGTGCCAGCGGACCCTGGCAGGGCAATGAGCAGTTCTTC. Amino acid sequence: CASGPWQGNEQFF.

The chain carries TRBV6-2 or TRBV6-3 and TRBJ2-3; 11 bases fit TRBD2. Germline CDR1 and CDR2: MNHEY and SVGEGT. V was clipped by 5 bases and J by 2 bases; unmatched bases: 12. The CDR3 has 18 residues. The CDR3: CASSSLLAGGLYTDTQYF. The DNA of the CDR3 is TGTGCCAGCAGTAGCCTGCTAGCGGGGGGACTATACACAGATACGCAGTATTTT.

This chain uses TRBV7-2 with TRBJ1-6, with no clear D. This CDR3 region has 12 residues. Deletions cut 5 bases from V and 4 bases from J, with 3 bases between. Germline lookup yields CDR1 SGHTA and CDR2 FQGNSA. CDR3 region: CASSLYNSPLHF. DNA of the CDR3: TGTGCCAGCAGCCTTTATAATTCACCCCTCCACTTT.

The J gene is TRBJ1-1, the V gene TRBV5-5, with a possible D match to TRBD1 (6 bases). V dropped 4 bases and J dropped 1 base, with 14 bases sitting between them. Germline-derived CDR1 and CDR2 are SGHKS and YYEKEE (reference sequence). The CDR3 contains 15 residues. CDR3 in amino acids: CASSLQGTPNTEAFF. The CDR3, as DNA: TGTGCCAGCAGCCTCCAAGGGACACCGAACACTGAAGCTTTCTTT.

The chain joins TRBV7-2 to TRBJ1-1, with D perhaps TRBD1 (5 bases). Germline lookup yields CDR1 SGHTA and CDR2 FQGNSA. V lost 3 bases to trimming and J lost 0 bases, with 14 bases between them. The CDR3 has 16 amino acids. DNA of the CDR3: TGTGCCAGCAGCTTCAAAAGCGGGGGAGTGAACACTGAAGCTTTCTTT. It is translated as CASSFKSGGVNTEAFF.